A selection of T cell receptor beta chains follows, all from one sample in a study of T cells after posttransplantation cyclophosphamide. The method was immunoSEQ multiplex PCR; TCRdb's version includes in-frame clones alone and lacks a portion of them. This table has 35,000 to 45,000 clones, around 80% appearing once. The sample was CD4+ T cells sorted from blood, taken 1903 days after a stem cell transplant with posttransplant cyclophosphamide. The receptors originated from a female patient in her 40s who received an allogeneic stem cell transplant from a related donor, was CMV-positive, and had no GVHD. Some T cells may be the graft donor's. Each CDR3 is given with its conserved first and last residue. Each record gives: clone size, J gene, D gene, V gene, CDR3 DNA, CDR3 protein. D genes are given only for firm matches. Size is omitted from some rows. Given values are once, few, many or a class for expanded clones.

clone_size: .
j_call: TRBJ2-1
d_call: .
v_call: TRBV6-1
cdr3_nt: TGTGCCAGCACCCGCACAGCTATATACAATGAGCAGTTCTTC
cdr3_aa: CASTRTAIYNEQFF

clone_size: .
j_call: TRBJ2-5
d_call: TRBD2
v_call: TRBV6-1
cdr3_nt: TGTGCCAGTCGACTAGCGGGGGGGCACCCGGCCCAGTACTTC
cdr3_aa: CASRLAGGHPAQYF

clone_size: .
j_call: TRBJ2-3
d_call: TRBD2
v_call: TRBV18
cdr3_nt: TGTGCCAGCTCCCCCCAGCGGGGGGGCACAGATACGCAGTATTTT
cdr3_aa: CASSPQRGGTDTQYF

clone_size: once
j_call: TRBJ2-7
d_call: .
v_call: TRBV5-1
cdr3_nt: TGCGCCAGCAGCTTGCGGGACACCCACTACGAGCAGTACTTC
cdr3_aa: CASSLRDTHYEQYF

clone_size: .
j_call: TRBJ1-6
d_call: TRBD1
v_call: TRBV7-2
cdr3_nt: TGTGCCAGCAGCCCCGGACAGGGGCGCTCCTATAATTCACCCCTCCACTTT
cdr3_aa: CASSPGQGRSYNSPLHF

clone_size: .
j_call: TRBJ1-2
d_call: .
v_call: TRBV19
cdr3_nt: TGTGCCAGTAGTATAGGTACAGCTAACTATGGCTACACCTTC
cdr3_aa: CASSIGTANYGYTF

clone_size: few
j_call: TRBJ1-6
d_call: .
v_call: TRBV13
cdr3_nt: TGTGCCAGCAGCCTCTCCCCGTCACCCCTCCACTTT
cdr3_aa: CASSLSPSPLHF

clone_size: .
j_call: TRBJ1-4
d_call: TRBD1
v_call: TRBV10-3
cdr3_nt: TGTGCCATCAGTGAGTCAACAGGGGGAGGTGAAAAACTGTTTTTT
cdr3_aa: CAISESTGGGEKLFF

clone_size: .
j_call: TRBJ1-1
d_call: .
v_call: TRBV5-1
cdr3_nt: TGCGCCAGCAGCTACTGGGGGCGCGACACTGAAGCTTTCTTT
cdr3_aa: CASSYWGRDTEAFF

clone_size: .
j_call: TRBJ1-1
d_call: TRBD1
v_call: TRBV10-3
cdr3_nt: TGTGCCATCAAGGCGGGGACAGACACTGAAGCTTTCTTT
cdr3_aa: CAIKAGTDTEAFF

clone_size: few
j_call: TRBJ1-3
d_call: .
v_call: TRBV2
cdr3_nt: TGTGCCAGCAGTGTCCTCCTTGGAAACACCATATATTTT
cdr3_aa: CASSVLLGNTIYF

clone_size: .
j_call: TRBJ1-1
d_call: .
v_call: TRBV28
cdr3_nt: TGTGCCAGCAGCCGAACGTTGGGGGGGGTTGGGAGGGCTGAAGCTTTCTTT
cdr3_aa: CASSRTLGGVGRAEAFF

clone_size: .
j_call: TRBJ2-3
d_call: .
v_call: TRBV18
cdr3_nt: TGTGCCAGCTCACCACGGGCCGACGGGGGTCCGTATTTT
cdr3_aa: CASSPRADGGPYF

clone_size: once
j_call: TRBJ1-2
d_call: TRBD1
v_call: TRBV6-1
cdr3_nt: TGTGCCAGCAGTGCACCGGACAGGGGCTATGGCTACACCTTC
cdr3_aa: CASSAPDRGYGYTF

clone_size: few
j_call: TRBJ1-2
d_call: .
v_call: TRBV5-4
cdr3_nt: TGTGCCAGCAGCTTGTGGGGTGGAGGTAATGGCTACACCTTC
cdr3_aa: CASSLWGGGNGYTF

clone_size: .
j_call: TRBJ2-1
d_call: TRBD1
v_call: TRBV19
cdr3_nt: TGTGCCAGTAGGACAGGGGGCACCTACAATGAGCAGTTCTTC
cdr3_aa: CASRTGGTYNEQFF

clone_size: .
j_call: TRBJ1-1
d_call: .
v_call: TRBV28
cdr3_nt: TGTGCCAGCAGCTTATGGGGGCAGGGTAGTCTTCCGACTGAAGCTTTCTTT
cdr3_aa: CASSLWGQGSLPTEAFF

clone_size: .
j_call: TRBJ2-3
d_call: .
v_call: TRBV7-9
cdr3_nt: TGTGCCAGCAGCTTAACAGTCTTGGGGGCACGCACAGATACGCAGTATTTT
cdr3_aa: CASSLTVLGARTDTQYF

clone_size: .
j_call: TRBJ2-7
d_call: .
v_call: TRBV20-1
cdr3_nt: TGCAGTGCTAGACAGGGGTACGAGCAGTACTTC
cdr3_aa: CSARQGYEQYF

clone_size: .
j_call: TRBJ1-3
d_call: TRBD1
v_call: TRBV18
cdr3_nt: TGTGCCAGCTCGTCCCGGGACAGGGTATACTCTGGAAACACCATATATTTT
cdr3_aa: CASSSRDRVYSGNTIYF